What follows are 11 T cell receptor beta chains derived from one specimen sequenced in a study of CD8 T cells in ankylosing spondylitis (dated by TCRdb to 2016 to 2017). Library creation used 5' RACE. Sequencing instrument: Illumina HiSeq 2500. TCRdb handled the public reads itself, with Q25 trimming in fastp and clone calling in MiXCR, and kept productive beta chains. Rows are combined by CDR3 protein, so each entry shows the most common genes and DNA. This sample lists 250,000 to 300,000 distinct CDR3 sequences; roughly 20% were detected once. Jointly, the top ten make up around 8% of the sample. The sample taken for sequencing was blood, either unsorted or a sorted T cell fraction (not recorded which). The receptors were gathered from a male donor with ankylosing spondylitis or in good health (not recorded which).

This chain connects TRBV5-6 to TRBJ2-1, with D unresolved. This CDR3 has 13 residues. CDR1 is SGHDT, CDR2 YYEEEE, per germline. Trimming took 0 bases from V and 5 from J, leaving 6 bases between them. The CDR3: CASSLGANNEQFF. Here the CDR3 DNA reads TGTGCCAGCAGCTTGGGGGCTAACAATGAGCAGTTCTTC.

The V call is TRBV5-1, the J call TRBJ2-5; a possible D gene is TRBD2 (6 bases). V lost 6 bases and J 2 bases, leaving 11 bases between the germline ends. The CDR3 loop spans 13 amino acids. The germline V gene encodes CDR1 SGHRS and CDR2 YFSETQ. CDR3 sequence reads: CASKTSPQETQYF. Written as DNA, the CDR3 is TGCGCCAGCAAAACTAGCCCTCAAGAGACCCAGTACTTC.

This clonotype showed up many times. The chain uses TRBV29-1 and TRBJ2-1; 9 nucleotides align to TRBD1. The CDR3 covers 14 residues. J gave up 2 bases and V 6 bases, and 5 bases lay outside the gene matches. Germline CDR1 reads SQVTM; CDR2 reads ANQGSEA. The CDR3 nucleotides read TGCAGCGTCGCTGGGACAGGGACCTACAATGAGCAGTTCTTC. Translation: CSVAGTGTYNEQFF.

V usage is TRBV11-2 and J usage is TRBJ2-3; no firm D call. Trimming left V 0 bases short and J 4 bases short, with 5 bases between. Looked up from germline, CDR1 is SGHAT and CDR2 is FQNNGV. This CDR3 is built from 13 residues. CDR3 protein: CASSLDGADTQYF. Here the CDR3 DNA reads TGTGCCAGCAGCTTAGATGGTGCAGATACGCAGTATTTT.

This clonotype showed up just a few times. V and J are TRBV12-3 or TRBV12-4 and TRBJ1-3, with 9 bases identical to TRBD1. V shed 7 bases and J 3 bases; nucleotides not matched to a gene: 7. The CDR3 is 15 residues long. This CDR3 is CASNRGQGDGNTIYF. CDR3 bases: TGTGCCAGCAACCGGGGACAGGGTGATGGAAACACCATATATTTT.

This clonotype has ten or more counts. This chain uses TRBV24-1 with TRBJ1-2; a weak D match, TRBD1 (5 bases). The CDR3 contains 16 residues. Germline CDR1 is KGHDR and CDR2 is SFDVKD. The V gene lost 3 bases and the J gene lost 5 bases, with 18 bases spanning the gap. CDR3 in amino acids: CATSDGRLGGWYGYTF. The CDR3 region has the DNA TGTGCCACCAGTGATGGGCGTCTCGGGGGTTGGTATGGCTACACCTTC.

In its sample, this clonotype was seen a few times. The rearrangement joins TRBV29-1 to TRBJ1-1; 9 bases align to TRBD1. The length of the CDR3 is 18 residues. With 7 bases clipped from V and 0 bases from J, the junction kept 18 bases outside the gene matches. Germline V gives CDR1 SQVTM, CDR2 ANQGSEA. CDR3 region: CSGATSLGQGLMNTEAFF. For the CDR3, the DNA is TGCAGCGGTGCTACATCGTTGGGACAGGGTCTCATGAACACTGAAGCTTTCTTT.

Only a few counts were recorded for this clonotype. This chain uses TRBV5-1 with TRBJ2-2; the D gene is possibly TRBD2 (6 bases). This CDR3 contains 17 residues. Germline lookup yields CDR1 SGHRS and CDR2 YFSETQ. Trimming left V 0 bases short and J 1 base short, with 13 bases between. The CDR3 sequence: CASSLGHGTQNTGELFF. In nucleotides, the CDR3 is TGCGCCAGCAGCTTGGGTCACGGGACTCAGAACACCGGGGAGCTGTTTTTT.

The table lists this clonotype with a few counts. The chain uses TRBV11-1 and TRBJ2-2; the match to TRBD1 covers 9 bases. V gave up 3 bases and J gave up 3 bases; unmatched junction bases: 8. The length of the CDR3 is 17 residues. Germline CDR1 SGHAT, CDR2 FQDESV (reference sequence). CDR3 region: CASSLLGQGRDTGELFF. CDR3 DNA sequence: TGTGCCAGCAGCTTGTTAGGACAGGGGAGGGACACCGGGGAGCTGTTTTTT.

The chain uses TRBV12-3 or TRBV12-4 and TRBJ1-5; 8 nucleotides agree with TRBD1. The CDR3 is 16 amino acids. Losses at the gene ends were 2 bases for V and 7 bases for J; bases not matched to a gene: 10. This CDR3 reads CASSLPTGVNGQPQHF. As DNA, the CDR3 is TGTGCCAGCAGTTTACCGACAGGGGTGAATGGGCAGCCCCAGCATTTT.

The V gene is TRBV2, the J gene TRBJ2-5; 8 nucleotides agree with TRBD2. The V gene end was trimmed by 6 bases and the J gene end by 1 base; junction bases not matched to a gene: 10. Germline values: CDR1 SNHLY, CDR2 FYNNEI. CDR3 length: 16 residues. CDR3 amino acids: CASRDGRTSSQETQYF. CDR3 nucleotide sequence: TGTGCCAGCAGAGACGGCCGGACTAGCAGCCAAGAGACCCAGTACTTC.